Presented here are 4 T cell receptor beta chains from one specimen sequenced in a study of T-cell memory formation after mild COVID-19. TCRdb reanalysed the 5' RACE reads using MiXCR and keeps one entry per CDR3 protein. The sample has about 240,000 distinct CDR3 sequences, approximately 9% seen once. The specimen sequenced was PBMCs or a T cell subset sorted from them (not recorded which). Source of these receptors: a young man who had mild COVID-19 (a few samples of this study predate the infection). Cell type and time point are not known.

This clonotype was seen a few times. The V call is TRBV18, the J call TRBJ2-5, with D perhaps TRBD2 (5 bases). The ends were cut back, 4 bases at V and 4 bases at J, with 16 bases in the middle. Germline loops: CDR1 KGHSH, CDR2 LQKENI. This CDR3 contains 15 residues. The CDR3 region has the DNA TGTGCCAGCTCACTGGCTGGGAGTAGACGAGAGACCCAGTACTTC. Translation: CASSLAGSRRETQYF.

This clonotype has a handful of counts. The V gene is TRBV6-2 or TRBV6-3, the J gene TRBJ1-2; D is undetermined. The germline V gene encodes CDR1 MNHEY and CDR2 SVGEGT. Trimming shortened V by 6 bases and J by 8 bases, and 22 bases separated the two germline ends. CDR3 length: 15 amino acids. The CDR3 region has the DNA TGTGCCAGCAGCCCCAGGCGGGGAACTTTGCGCGGCTACACCTTC. Residues: CASSPRRGTLRGYTF.

This clonotype was recorded at least ten times. This chain connects TRBV5-6 to TRBJ2-3; weak D call: TRBD2 (5 bases). V was pared by 4 bases and J by 2 bases, with 8 bases between. From germline, CDR1 is SGHDT and CDR2 YYEEEE. The CDR3 consists of 13 residues. DNA for the CDR3: TGTGCCAGCAGCACCGGGGTCACAGATACGCAGTATTTT. Encoded protein: CASSTGVTDTQYF.

The table lists this clonotype with a few counts. This chain uses TRBV19 with TRBJ1-1, with 8 bases that match TRBD1. There are 14 residues in the CDR3. CDR1 LNHDA and CDR2 SQIVND come from the germline V gene (reference sequence). The V and J ends lost 11 bases and 4 bases, in that order; junction bases with no gene match: 12. The CDR3, as DNA: TGTGCCTCGAAAGTCCAGGGGGCCGGCACTGAAGCTTTCTTT. The encoded protein is CASKVQGAGTEAFF.